These 2 T cell receptor beta chains share one sample of origin, sequenced in a study of cytomegalovirus exposure and HLA in healthy donors. The study ran its PCR with 60 Vbeta and 13 Jbeta primers. Assay used: immunoSEQ multiplex PCR; TCRdb lists only in-frame clones, some missing. Among around 300,000 clones listed, roughly two thirds were seen once. Source material: PBMCs. These receptors all come from a female donor in good health and CMV-seronegative.

This clone was found once. The rearrangement joins TRBV2 to TRBJ1-2; D may be TRBD1 (6 bases). The ends were cut back, 8 bases at V and 1 base at J, with 14 bases in the middle. Germline V gene sequence: CDR1 SNHLY, CDR2 FYNNEI. The CDR3 consists of 14 residues. The CDR3 DNA sequence: TGTGCCAGCTCTAACCAGGGGCGTAACTATGGCTACACCTTC. Its translation: CASSNQGRNYGYTF.

V usage is TRBV7-9 and J usage is TRBJ2-3; tentative D call: TRBD2 (7 bases). CDR1 and CDR2 (germline): SEHNR, FQNEAQ (reference sequence). The CDR3 spans 17 residues. The ends were cut back, 5 bases at V and 0 bases at J, with 18 bases in the middle. CDR3 coding DNA: TGTGCCAGCAGCCTTCGAATGGGGAGGGGGAGCACAGATACGCAGTATTTT. Protein: CASSLRMGRGSTDTQYF. Filled out from reference TRBV7-9 and TRBJ2-3, the complete variable domain reads DTGVSQNPRHKITKRGQNVTFRCDPISEHNRLYWYRQTLGQGPEFLTYFQNEAQLEKSRLLSDRFSAERPKGSFSTLEIQRTEQGDSAMYLCASSLRMGRGSTDTQYFGPGTRLTVL.